The entry below describes one T cell receptor (beta chain). This sample is drawn from a study of blood T cell repertoires in COVID-19. Repertoires were generated with immunoSEQ multiplex PCR, while TCRdb's copy carries only in-frame clones and drops some. This table holds around 99,000 clones, approximately 88% found once. CDR3 size: 18 residues. Trimming cost V 2 bases and J 0 bases, with 14 bases left between them. Germline V gives CDR1 SEHNR, CDR2 FQNEAQ (reference sequence). The receptor was derived from a man aged 45-65 years with active or convalescent COVID-19. Sequenced material: peripheral blood. The gene calls are TRBV7-9 and TRBJ2-6, with TRBD2 as a possible D gene (5 bases). CDR3 in amino acids: CASSLNRGISSGANVLTF. CDR3 in DNA: TGTGCCAGCAGCTTAAATCGGGGAATTAGCTCTGGGGCCAACGTCCTGACTTTC.